Each of the 21 T cell receptor beta chains below was sequenced from the same sample in a study of CD8+ T cells in alopecia areata. After isolation, RNA underwent reverse transcription to generate cDNA as the sequencing template. Profiling relied on immunoSEQ multiplex PCR, and the TCRdb table lists in-frame clones only, not all of them. The sample comprises hundreds of thousands of clones, about 68% of which are singletons, and 1.2% rests with the top ten. The sequencing used CD4+ T cells sorted from blood, collected at week 0. These receptors were obtained from a human donor with alopecia areata.

The V call is TRBV7-9, the J call TRBJ1-1, with D hard to call. Germline lookup yields CDR1 SEHNR and CDR2 FQNEAQ (reference sequence). CDR3 size: 14 residues. V was cut by 5 bases and J by 1 base, with 11 bases left in between. CDR3 nucleotides: TGTGCCAGCAGCCCAAGGACTGGGAACACTGAAGCTTTCTTT. Protein: CASSPRTGNTEAFF.

This chain links TRBV6-6 with TRBJ2-5; D call uncertain. The germline V and J ends were trimmed by 2 bases and 3 bases, with 7 bases remaining between them. The CDR3 totals 13 residues. Germline-derived CDR1 and CDR2 are MNHNY and SVGAGI (reference sequence). This CDR3 is CASSYPGKETQYF. As DNA, the CDR3 is TGTGCCAGCAGTTACCCCGGTAAAGAGACCCAGTACTTC.

The chain combines TRBV7-9 with TRBJ2-5, with D perhaps TRBD1 (5 bases). Trimming removed 5 bases from V and 5 bases from J, with 15 bases in between. The germline V gene encodes CDR1 SEHNR and CDR2 FQNEAQ (reference sequence). This CDR3 spans 14 amino acids. The CDR3 DNA sequence: TGTGCCAGCAGCCCCCCAGGGTTTGGGGAGACCCAGTACTTC. It codes for CASSPPGFGETQYF. Variable domain in full (rest from reference TRBV7-9 and TRBJ2-5): DTGVSQNPRHKITKRGQNVTFRCDPISEHNRLYWYRQTLGQGPEFLTYFQNEAQLEKSRLLSDRFSAERPKGSFSTLEIQRTEQGDSAMYLCASSPPGFGETQYFGPGTRLLVL.

This rearrangement joins TRBV7-9 to TRBJ2-7; no clear D. Germline CDR1 reads SEHNR; CDR2 reads FQNEAQ (reference sequence). V shed 5 bases and J shed 2 bases, with 16 bases lying between them. The CDR3 is 15 residues long. The CDR3 bases are TGTGCCAGCAGCCGCGGCGGCGATACCGCCTACGAGCAGTACTTC. Protein product: CASSRGGDTAYEQYF.

This clone occurred a few times. V is TRBV7-2 and J is TRBJ2-3, with TRBD2 matching over 7 bases. V gave up 5 bases and J gave up 2 bases; unmatched junction bases: 7. Per germline, CDR1 SGHTA and CDR2 FQGNSA. The CDR3 has 15 amino acids. The CDR3 bases are TGTGCCAGCAGCGGAAGCGGGGTTTCCACAGATACGCAGTATTTT. Translating gives CASSGSGVSTDTQYF.

The chain is built from TRBV25-1 and TRBJ2-7; D remains ambiguous. Trimming pared 9 bases from V and 0 bases from J, leaving 12 bases between. Looked up from germline, CDR1 is MGHDK and CDR2 is SYGVNS. The CDR3 runs 13 residues. The CDR3 DNA follows: TGTGCCAGTGGCCGGGCAGCCTCCTACGAGCAGTACTTC. Translated, it gives CASGRAASYEQYF.

The rearrangement joins TRBV29-1 to TRBJ2-1; D may be TRBD1 (6 bases). The germline V and J ends were trimmed by 0 bases and 10 bases, with 10 bases remaining between them. The CDR3 consists of 12 residues. The germline V gene encodes CDR1 SQVTM and CDR2 ANQGSEA. The CDR3 protein is CSVEEGGGEQFF. CDR3 nucleotides: TGCAGCGTTGAAGAAGGGGGTGGAGAGCAGTTCTTC.

CDR3 DNA: TGCAGCGTGCGGAAGAACACTGAAGCTTTCTTT. It yields the protein CSVRKNTEAFF. V gene TRBV29-1 combines with J gene TRBJ1-1; D unresolved. There are 11 residues in the CDR3. Germline lookup yields CDR1 SQVTM and CDR2 ANQGSEA. Trimming removed 6 bases at V and 1 base at J, with 6 bases between.

This clone was seen ten or more times. This chain joins TRBV7-9 and TRBJ2-7, with D possibly being TRBD1 (6 bases). The CDR3 covers 12 residues. Germline-derived CDR1 and CDR2 are SEHNR and FQNEAQ (reference sequence). Trimming pared 7 bases from V and 6 bases from J, leaving 13 bases between. The CDR3 DNA is TGTGCCAGCACCCGGACAGATCGCGAGCAGTACTTC. Translation gives CASTRTDREQYF.

The rearrangement links TRBV29-1 to TRBJ2-3; D gene uncertain. V gave up 5 bases and J gave up 3 bases, with 15 bases separating them. There are 14 residues in the CDR3. Per germline, CDR1 SQVTM and CDR2 ANQGSEA. The CDR3 loop reads CSVRWPIPTDTQYF. In DNA form, the CDR3 reads TGCAGCGTTCGGTGGCCTATCCCGACAGATACGCAGTATTTT.

V usage is TRBV4-3 and J usage is TRBJ2-4; D remains unclear. The CDR3 is 15 amino acids. V gave up 5 bases and J gave up 0 bases, with 11 bases separating them. CDR1 and CDR2 from the germline V gene are LGHNA and YSLEER. The CDR3 sequence: CASSTTIRAKNIQYF. CDR3 DNA sequence: TGCGCCAGCAGCACAACTATTAGAGCCAAAAACATTCAGTACTTC.

There are a few counts of this clone. The V gene is TRBV30, the J gene TRBJ2-1; 7 bases align to TRBD1. This CDR3 has 16 amino acids. Germline V gene sequence: CDR1 GTSNPN, CDR2 SVGIG (reference sequence). The V gene end was trimmed by 0 bases and the J gene end by 1 base; junction bases not matched to a gene: 6. The CDR3 is CAWSVFGTVSYNEQFF. The CDR3 DNA reads TGTGCCTGGAGTGTATTCGGGACAGTTTCCTACAATGAGCAGTTCTTC.

A single count supports this clone. The V gene is TRBV6-6, the J gene TRBJ1-6, with D uncertain. Germline loops: CDR1 MNHNY, CDR2 SVGAGI (reference sequence). This CDR3 comprises 15 residues. Trimming took 4 bases from V and 4 from J, leaving 11 bases between them. This chain's CDR3 is CASSLDGIYNSPLHF. The CDR3 DNA follows: TGTGCCAGCAGTTTGGACGGAATTTATAATTCACCCCTCCACTTT.

V usage is TRBV7-2 and J usage is TRBJ2-6; D gene uncertain. Germline assignment: CDR1 SGHTA and CDR2 FQGNSA. The CDR3 runs 15 residues. V was shortened by 3 bases and J by 5 bases, with 11 bases between the two germline ends. CDR3 bases: TGTGCCAGCAGCTTGACCCCGGGTAGGGCCAACGTCCTGACTTTC. Translating it yields CASSLTPGRANVLTF. Full variable domain (missing parts from reference TRBV7-2 and TRBJ2-6): GAGVSQSPSNKVTEKGKDVELRCDPISGHTALYWYRQSLGQGLEFLIYFQGNSAPDKSGLPSDRFSAERTGGSVSTLTIQRTQQEDSAVYLCASSLTPGRANVLTFGAGSRLTVL.

The chain uses TRBV11-2 and TRBJ2-3, with D possibly matching TRBD1 (6 bases). The CDR3 is 15 amino acids. Germline V CDR1 and CDR2: SGHAT, FQNNGV. Trimming stripped 8 bases from V and 2 bases from J, with 17 bases between. The CDR3 DNA sequence: TGTGCCAGCGCTGAGGGGGTGATTTACACAGATACGCAGTATTTT. Amino acids: CASAEGVIYTDTQYF.

The chain employs TRBV7-2 and TRBJ2-5; D may be TRBD2 (7 bases). Deletions cut 5 bases from V and 5 bases from J, with 18 bases between. Germline CDR1 reads SGHTA; CDR2 reads FQGNSA. This CDR3 is 15 amino acids long. CDR3 sequence reads: CASSTRWGGVETQYF. CDR3 DNA: TGTGCCAGCAGCACGCGATGGGGGGGCGTGGAGACCCAGTACTTC.

V and J are TRBV30 and TRBJ1-6; D may be TRBD1 (5 bases). Per germline, CDR1 GTSNPN and CDR2 SVGIG (reference sequence). The CDR3 is 12 amino acids. Deletions cut 5 bases from V and 7 bases from J, with 9 bases between. CDR3 residues: CAWDRHNSPLHF. The CDR3 DNA reads as TGTGCCTGGGACAGACACAATTCACCCCTCCACTTT.

This clone was seen only once. The chain uses TRBV5-1 and TRBJ1-6, with D maybe TRBD1 (5 bases). This CDR3 has 15 amino acids. V was trimmed by 0 bases and J by 8 bases, leaving 12 bases between them. Germline V gives CDR1 SGHRS, CDR2 YFSETQ. The CDR3 DNA reads TGCGCCAGCAGCTTGGCGGGACCACGATATTCACCCCTCCACTTT. It encodes CASSLAGPRYSPLHF.

The rearrangement uses TRBV5-4 and TRBJ1-2; D is unclear. This CDR3 is built from 14 residues. Per the germline V gene, CDR1 is SGHNT and CDR2 is YYREEE (reference sequence). The V end was cut by 2 bases, the J end by 3 bases, with 11 bases between. The CDR3 coding sequence is TGTGCCAGCAGCTTATCCGGGAACCACTATGGCTACACCTTC. Translating gives CASSLSGNHYGYTF.

The CDR3 nucleotides read TGTGCCAGCAGCCTGAGGGGGCAGGAGACCCAGTACTTC. Translation gives CASSLRGQETQYF. V is TRBV9 and J is TRBJ2-5; TRBD1 matches 7 bases. The V gene end was trimmed by 4 bases and the J gene end by 5 bases; junction bases not matched to a gene: 5. Germline V gene sequence: CDR1 SGDLS, CDR2 YYNGEE. The CDR3 spans 13 residues.

This clone was counted between two and nine times. The chain is built from TRBV14 and TRBJ2-7; D not resolved. Per the germline V gene, CDR1 is SGHDN and CDR2 is FVKESK. V lost 6 bases and J lost 2, with 11 bases in between. CDR3 length: 13 residues. CDR3 amino acids: CASSRATAYEQYF. The CDR3 nucleotides read TGTGCCAGCAGTCGCGCCACAGCCTACGAGCAGTACTTC.